These 14 T cell receptor beta chains came from one sample sequenced in a study of cytomegalovirus exposure and HLA in healthy donors. Researchers ran the PCR with 60 Vbeta and 13 Jbeta primers. Generated by immunoSEQ multiplex PCR, the TCRdb table keeps only in-frame clones and is missing some. Altogether roughly 240,000 clones are present, approximately 81% being singletons, with the ten largest covering roughly 0.22%. The sample taken for sequencing was PBMCs. Source of these receptors: a girl aged 2-10 years in good health and CMV-seronegative.

This chain links TRBV5-6 with TRBJ2-2; no definite D call. The V gene's germline CDR1 is SGHDT and CDR2 YYEEEE. The CDR3 spans 13 residues. Trimming took 4 bases from V and 4 from J, leaving 8 bases between them. The CDR3 spells CASSPGITGELFF. The CDR3 DNA reads TGTGCCAGCAGCCCAGGCATCACCGGGGAGCTGTTTTTT.

This clone came up a few times. The chain is built from TRBV27 and TRBJ2-5; 8 bases map to TRBD2. Germline trimming cut 3 bases from V and 3 bases from J; bases unmatched to any gene: 6. This CDR3 spans 15 amino acids. CDR1 is MNHEY and CDR2 is SMNVEV in the germline V gene (reference sequence). The CDR3 DNA reads as TGTGCCAGCAGTTTGTGGAGCGGGGGAGAAGAGACCCAGTACTTC. This sequence encodes CASSLWSGGEETQYF.

J is TRBJ2-5 and V is TRBV18; no clear D. Trimming stripped 4 bases from V and 3 bases from J, with 9 bases between. The CDR3 runs to 13 residues. Germline CDR1 KGHSH, CDR2 LQKENI. CDR3 sequence: CASSLFVEETQYF. Here the CDR3 DNA reads TGTGCCAGCTCACTTTTCGTCGAAGAGACCCAGTACTTC. The full variable domain, completed using reference TRBV18 and TRBJ2-5, is NAGVMQNPRHLVRRRGQEARLRCSPMKGHSHVYWYRQLPEEGLKFMVYLQKENIIDESGMPKERFSAEFPKEGPSILRIQQVVRGDSAAYFCASSLFVEETQYFGPGTRLLVL.

The rearrangement uses TRBV4-2 and TRBJ1-6; a weak D match, TRBD1 (6 bases). The CDR3 loop spans 15 amino acids. The germline gives CDR1 LGHNA, CDR2 YNFKEQ. Trimming cost V 4 bases and J 6 bases, with 13 bases left between them. CDR3 nucleotides: TGTGCCAGCAGCCTGCCACAGGGTGCTAATTCACCCCTCCACTTT. As protein: CASSLPQGANSPLHF.

This rearrangement joins TRBV2 to TRBJ2-1; possibly TRBD2 for D (5 bases). Trimming took off 3 bases at V and 2 bases at J, with 11 bases between the two ends. This CDR3 contains 15 residues. CDR1 is SNHLY and CDR2 is FYNNEI in the germline V gene. The CDR3 sequence is CASSERAWAYNEQFF. The CDR3 bases are TGTGCCAGCAGTGAGCGGGCGTGGGCCTACAATGAGCAGTTCTTC.

This clone was observed once. The CDR3 does not close with the conserved phenylalanine or tryptophan, likely indicating a read error. V is TRBV7-2 and J is TRBJ1-5; a possible D gene is TRBD1 (5 bases). Germline V gene data show CDR1 as SGHTA and CDR2 as FQGNSA. This CDR3 comprises 14 residues. V lost 1 base and J lost 4, with 8 bases in between. The CDR3 reads CASSLGQNNQPQHS. DNA of the CDR3: TGTGCCAGCAGCTTAGGACAGAATAATCAGCCCCAGCATTCT.

This chain joins TRBV5-5 and TRBJ2-1; 16 nucleotides match TRBD2. The CDR3 has 20 amino acids. From germline, CDR1 is SGHKS and CDR2 YYEKEE (reference sequence). Germline trimming cut 4 bases from V and 2 bases from J; bases unmatched to any gene: 12. CDR3 sequence reads: CASSPGLAGGPFGTYNEQFF. CDR3 in DNA: TGTGCCAGCAGCCCGGGACTAGCGGGGGGGCCATTCGGGACCTACAATGAGCAGTTCTTC.

For the CDR3, the DNA is TGTGCCAGCAGCAAAGGGGGCCAGGCCTACGAGCAGTACTTC. Protein sequence: CASSKGGQAYEQYF. The rearrangement links TRBV21-1 to TRBJ2-7; the D call of TRBD1 is as the table states it, not checked on the DNA. TRBV21-1 is a listed pseudogene. The CDR3 has 14 amino acids.

The chain has TRBV4-1 and TRBJ2-7, with 8 positions matching TRBD1. The germline gives CDR1 MGHRA, CDR2 YSYEKL. CDR3 length: 14 residues. Trimming cost V 4 bases and J 3 bases; bases outside gene matches: 5. The CDR3 reads CASSPRTGNYEQYF. CDR3 DNA sequence: TGCGCCAGCAGCCCTCGGACAGGGAACTACGAGCAGTACTTC.

The V call is TRBV25-1, the J call TRBJ1-1, with 8 bases that match TRBD1. The length of the CDR3 is 15 residues. Germline lookup yields CDR1 MGHDK and CDR2 SYGVNS. J was trimmed by 10 bases and V by 4 bases; bases with no gene match: 14. The CDR3 sequence: CASSAPTGDARRAFF. Here the CDR3 DNA reads TGTGCCAGCAGTGCCCCGACAGGGGATGCTCGAAGAGCTTTCTTT.

The rearrangement joins TRBV5-1 to TRBJ2-1; TRBD1 matches 9 bases. The CDR3 length is 16 residues. The trim removed 1 base at V and 10 bases at J, leaving 12 bases unmatched. Germline values: CDR1 SGHRS, CDR2 YFSETQ. DNA for the CDR3: TGCGCCAGCAGCTTGTTGTCAGGGACAGGGTCGAAGGAGCAGTTCTTC. Translating it yields CASSLLSGTGSKEQFF.

Here the CDR3 DNA reads TGTGCCAGTAGTATAAAGGTGGCCCAGCGGACGCAGTATTTT. Its protein is CASSIKVAQRTQYF. V is TRBV19 and J is TRBJ2-3, with D perhaps TRBD2 (5 bases). V lost 2 bases and J lost 9, with 15 bases in between. The germline V gene has CDR1 LNHDA and CDR2 SQIVND (reference sequence). The CDR3 spans 14 residues. The variable domain in full, completed from reference TRBV19 and TRBJ2-3, reads DGGITQSPKYLFRKEGQNVTLSCEQNLNHDAMYWYRQDPGQGLRLIYYSQIVNDFQKGDIAEGYSVSREKKESFPLTVTSAQKNPTAFYLCASSIKVAQRTQYFGPGTRLTVL.

The V call is TRBV10-2, the J call TRBJ2-5; D is uncertain. The V gene's germline CDR1 is WSHSY and CDR2 SAAADI. Trimming took off 2 bases at V and 1 base at J, with 8 bases between the two ends. The CDR3 contains 14 residues. Written as DNA, the CDR3 is TGCGCCAGCAGTGAGATAGGCGGCCAAGAGACCCAGTACTTC. It specifies CASSEIGGQETQYF.

The rearrangement uses TRBV6-1 and TRBJ2-3; weak D call: TRBD2 (5 bases). The germline V and J ends were trimmed by 10 bases and 3 bases, with 20 bases remaining between them. The CDR3 spans 15 residues. Germline-derived CDR1 and CDR2 are MNHNS and SASEGT. CDR3 amino acids: CATTVIGVPTDTQYF. The CDR3 nucleotides read TGTGCCACCACCGTCATCGGGGTCCCAACAGATACGCAGTATTTT.